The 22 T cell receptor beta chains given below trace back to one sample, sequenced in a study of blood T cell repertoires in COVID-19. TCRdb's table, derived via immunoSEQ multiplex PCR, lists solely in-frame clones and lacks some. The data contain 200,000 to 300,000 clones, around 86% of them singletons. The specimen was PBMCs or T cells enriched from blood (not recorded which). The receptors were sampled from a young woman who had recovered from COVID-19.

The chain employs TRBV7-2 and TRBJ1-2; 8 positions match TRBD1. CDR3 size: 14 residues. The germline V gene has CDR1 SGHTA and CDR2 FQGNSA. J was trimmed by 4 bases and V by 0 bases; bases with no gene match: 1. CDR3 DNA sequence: TGTGCCAGCAGCTTAGCGGGACAGGTCTATGGCTACACCTTC. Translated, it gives CASSLAGQVYGYTF.

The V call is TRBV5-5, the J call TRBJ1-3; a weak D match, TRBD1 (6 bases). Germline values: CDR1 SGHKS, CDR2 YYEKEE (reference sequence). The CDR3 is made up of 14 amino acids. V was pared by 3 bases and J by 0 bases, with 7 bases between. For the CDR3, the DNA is TGTGCCAGCAGCTCAGGGGACTCTGGAAACACCATATATTTT. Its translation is CASSSGDSGNTIYF.

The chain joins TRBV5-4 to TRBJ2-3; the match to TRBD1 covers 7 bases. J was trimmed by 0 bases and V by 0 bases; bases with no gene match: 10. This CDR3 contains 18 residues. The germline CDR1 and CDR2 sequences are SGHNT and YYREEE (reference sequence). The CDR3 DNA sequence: TGTGCCAGCAGCTTGGAGTTGAGGGACAGATACAGCACAGATACGCAGTATTTT. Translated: CASSLELRDRYSTDTQYF.

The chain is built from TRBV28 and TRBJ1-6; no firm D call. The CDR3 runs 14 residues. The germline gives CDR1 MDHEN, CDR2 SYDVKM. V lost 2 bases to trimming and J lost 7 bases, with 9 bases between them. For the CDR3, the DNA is TGTGCCAGCAGTTTAGGCCCGCAAAATTCACCCCTCCACTTT. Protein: CASSLGPQNSPLHF.

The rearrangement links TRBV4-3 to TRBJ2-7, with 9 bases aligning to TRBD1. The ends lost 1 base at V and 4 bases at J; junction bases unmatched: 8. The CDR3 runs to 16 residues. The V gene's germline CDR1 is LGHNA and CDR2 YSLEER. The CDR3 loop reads CASSQALTGGIYEQYF. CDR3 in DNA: TGCGCCAGCAGCCAAGCTTTGACAGGGGGGATTTACGAGCAGTACTTC.

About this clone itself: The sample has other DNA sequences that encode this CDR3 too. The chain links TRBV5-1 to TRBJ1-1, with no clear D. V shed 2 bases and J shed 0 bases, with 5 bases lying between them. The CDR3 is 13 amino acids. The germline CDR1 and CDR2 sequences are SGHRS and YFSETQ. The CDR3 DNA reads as TGCGCCAGCAGCTTTGAGCTGAACACTGAAGCTTTCTTT. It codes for CASSFELNTEAFF.

The CDR3 region has the DNA TGTGCCAGCAGCTTAGATCGTGTCCCACCGGACACTGAAGCTTTCTTT. It translates to CASSLDRVPPDTEAFF. This chain links TRBV5-6 with TRBJ1-1; D gene ambiguous. CDR3 length: 16 amino acids. Deletions cut 2 bases from V and 3 bases from J, with 17 bases between. The V gene's germline CDR1 is SGHDT and CDR2 YYEEEE.

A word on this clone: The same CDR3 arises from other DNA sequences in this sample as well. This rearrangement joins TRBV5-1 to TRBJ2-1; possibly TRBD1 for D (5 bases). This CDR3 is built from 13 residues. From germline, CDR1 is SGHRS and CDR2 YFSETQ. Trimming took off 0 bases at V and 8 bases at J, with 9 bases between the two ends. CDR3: CASSLGQGDEQFF. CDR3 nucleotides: TGCGCCAGCAGCTTGGGGCAGGGCGATGAGCAGTTCTTC. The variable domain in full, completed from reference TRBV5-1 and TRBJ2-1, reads KAGVTQTPRYLIKTRGQQVTLSCSPISGHRSVSWYQQTPGQGLQFLFEYFSETQRNKGNFPGRFSGRQFSNSRSEMNVSTLELGDSALYLCASSLGQGDEQFFGPGTRLTVL.

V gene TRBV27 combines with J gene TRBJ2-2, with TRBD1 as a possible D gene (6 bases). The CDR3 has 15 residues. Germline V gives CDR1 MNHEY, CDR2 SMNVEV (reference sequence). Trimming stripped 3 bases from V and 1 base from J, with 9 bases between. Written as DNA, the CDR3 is TGTGCCAGCAGTTTCCAGACAGGGAACACCGGGGAGCTGTTTTTT. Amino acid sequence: CASSFQTGNTGELFF.

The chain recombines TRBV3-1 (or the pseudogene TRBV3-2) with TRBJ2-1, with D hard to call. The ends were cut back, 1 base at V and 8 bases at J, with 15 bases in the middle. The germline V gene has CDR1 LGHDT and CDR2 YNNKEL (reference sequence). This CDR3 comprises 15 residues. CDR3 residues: CASSQGVRFPHEQFF. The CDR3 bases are TGTGCCAGCAGCCAAGGAGTACGGTTCCCCCATGAGCAGTTCTTC.

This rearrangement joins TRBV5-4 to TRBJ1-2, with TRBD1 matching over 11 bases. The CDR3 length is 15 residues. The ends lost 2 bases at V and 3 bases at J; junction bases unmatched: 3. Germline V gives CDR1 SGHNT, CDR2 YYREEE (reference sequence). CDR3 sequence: CASSFPGQGDYGYTF. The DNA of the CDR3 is TGTGCCAGCAGCTTCCCGGGACAGGGGGACTATGGCTACACCTTC.

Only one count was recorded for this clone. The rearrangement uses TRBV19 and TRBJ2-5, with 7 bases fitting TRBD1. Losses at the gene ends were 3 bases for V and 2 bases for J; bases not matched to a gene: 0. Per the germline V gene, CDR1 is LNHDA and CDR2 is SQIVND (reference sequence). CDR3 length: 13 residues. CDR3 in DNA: TGTGCCAGTAGTATCAGGGGGCAAGAGACCCAGTACTTC. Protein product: CASSIRGQETQYF.

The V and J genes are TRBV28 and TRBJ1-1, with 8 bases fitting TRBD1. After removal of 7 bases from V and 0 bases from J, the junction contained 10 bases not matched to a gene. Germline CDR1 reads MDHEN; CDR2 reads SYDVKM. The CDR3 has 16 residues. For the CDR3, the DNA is TGTGCCAGCACCCTCCCGGGACAGGTTTTGAACACTGAAGCTTTCTTT. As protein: CASTLPGQVLNTEAFF.

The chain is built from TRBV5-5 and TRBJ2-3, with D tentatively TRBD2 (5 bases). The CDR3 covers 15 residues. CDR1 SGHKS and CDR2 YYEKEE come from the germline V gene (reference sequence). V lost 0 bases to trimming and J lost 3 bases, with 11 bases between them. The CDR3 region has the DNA TGTGCCAGCAGCTTGGTTCGGGGATCGACAGATACGCAGTATTTT. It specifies CASSLVRGSTDTQYF.

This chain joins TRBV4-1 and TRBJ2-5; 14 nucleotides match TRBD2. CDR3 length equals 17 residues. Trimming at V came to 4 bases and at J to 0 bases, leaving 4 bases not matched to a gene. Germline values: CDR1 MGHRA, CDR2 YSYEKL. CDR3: CASSPRTSGRYQETQYF. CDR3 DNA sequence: TGCGCCAGCAGCCCCCGGACTAGCGGGAGGTACCAAGAGACCCAGTACTTC.

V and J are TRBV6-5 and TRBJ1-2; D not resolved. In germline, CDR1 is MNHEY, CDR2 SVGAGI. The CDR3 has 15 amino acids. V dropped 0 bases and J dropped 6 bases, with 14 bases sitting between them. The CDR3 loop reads CASSYSRSLFDGYTF. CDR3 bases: TGTGCCAGCAGTTACTCGAGGTCCTTATTCGATGGCTACACCTTC.

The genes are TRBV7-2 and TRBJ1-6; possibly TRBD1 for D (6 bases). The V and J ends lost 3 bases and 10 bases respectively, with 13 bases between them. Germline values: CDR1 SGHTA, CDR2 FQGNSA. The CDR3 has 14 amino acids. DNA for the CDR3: TGTGCCAGCAGCTTGCGACAGGAGGACTCACCCCTCCACTTT. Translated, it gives CASSLRQEDSPLHF.

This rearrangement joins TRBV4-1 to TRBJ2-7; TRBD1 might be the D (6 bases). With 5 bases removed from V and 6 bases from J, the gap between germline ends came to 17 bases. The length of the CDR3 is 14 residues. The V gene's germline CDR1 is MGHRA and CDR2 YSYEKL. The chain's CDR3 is CASSSNPTGIEQYF. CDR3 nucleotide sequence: TGCGCCAGCAGCTCAAACCCGACAGGTATCGAGCAGTACTTC.

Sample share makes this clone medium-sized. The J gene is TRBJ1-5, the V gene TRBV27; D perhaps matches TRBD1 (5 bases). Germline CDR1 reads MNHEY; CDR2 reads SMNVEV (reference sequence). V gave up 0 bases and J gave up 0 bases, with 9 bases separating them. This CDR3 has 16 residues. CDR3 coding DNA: TGTGCCAGCAGTTTATCAGGAGGGGATAGCAATCAGCCCCAGCATTTT. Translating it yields CASSLSGGDSNQPQHF.

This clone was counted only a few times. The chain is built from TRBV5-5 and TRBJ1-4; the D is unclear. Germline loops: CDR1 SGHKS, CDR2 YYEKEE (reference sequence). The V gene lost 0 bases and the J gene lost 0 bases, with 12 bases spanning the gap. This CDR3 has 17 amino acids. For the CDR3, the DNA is TGTGCCAGCAGCTTGGCGAACAGCCACTCAACTAATGAAAAACTGTTTTTT. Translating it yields CASSLANSHSTNEKLFF.

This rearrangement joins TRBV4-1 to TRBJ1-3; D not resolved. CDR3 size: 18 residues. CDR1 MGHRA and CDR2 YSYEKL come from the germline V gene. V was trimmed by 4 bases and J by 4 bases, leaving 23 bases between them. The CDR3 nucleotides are TGCGCCAGCAGCCTTAGTGGACTGAGCGGCGGTAAAGGAAACACCATATATTTT. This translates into CASSLSGLSGGKGNTIYF.

CDR3 in DNA: TGTGCCAGTAGTCTCCACCGGGACAATGAGCAGTTCTTC. This gives the protein CASSLHRDNEQFF. V gene TRBV19 combines with J gene TRBJ2-1, with D unresolved. The CDR3 loop spans 13 amino acids. Trimming took off 5 bases at V and 5 bases at J, with 10 bases between the two ends. Germline V gene sequence: CDR1 LNHDA, CDR2 SQIVND (reference sequence).